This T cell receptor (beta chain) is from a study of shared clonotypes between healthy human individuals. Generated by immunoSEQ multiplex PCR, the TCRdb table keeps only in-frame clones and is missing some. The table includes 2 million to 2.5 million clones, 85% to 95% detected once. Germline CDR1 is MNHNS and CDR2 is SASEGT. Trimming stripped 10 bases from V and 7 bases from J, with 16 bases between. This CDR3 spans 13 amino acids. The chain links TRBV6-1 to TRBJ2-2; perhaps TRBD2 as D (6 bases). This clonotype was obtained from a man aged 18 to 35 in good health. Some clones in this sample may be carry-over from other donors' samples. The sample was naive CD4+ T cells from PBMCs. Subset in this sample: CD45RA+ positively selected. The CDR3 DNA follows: TGTGCCACCGCCACGTTGGGAGGCGGGGAGCTGTTTTTT. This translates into CATATLGGGELFF.